Listed here are 11 T cell receptor beta chains from one sample, sequenced in a study of blood T cell repertoires in COVID-19. Generated by immunoSEQ multiplex PCR, the TCRdb table keeps only in-frame clones and is missing some. The table shows 130,000 to 150,000 clones, with 85% occurring only once. The material sequenced was peripheral blood. The receptor source for this set is a woman in her thirties or forties with active or convalescent COVID-19.

V usage is TRBV18 and J usage is TRBJ1-6, with D possibly matching TRBD1 (5 bases). Per germline, CDR1 KGHSH and CDR2 LQKENI. The CDR3 runs 15 residues. V shed 1 base and J shed 5 bases, with 9 bases lying between them. The CDR3 sequence is CASSPRIQDNSPLHF. The CDR3 DNA follows: TGTGCCAGCTCACCACGTATACAGGATAATTCACCCCTCCACTTT.

The chain is built from TRBV7-8 and TRBJ1-1; unclear D gene. Germline values: CDR1 SGHVS, CDR2 FQNEAQ. There are 15 residues in the CDR3. The V end was cut by 5 bases, the J end by 2 bases, with 15 bases between. In DNA form, the CDR3 reads TGTGCCAGCAGCCCACGTGAGGCAGCCAACACTGAAGCTTTCTTT. It yields the protein CASSPREAANTEAFF.

This sequence joins TRBV7-9 and TRBJ2-1; tentatively, D is TRBD2 (5 bases). The CDR3 consists of 12 residues. V lost 5 bases, J lost 7 bases, and 9 bases lay in between. The germline V gene has CDR1 SEHNR and CDR2 FQNEAQ (reference sequence). CDR3 protein: CASSGRANEQFF. CDR3 nucleotides: TGTGCCAGCAGCGGGCGGGCGAATGAGCAGTTCTTC.

This chain links TRBV6-6 with TRBJ2-1; 9 nucleotides align to TRBD1. From germline, CDR1 is MNHNY and CDR2 SVGAGI (reference sequence). The CDR3 totals 16 residues. With V trimmed by 2 bases and J by 6 bases, 8 bases remained unmatched. The CDR3: CASSYRTGGGGNEQFF. The CDR3 DNA follows: TGTGCCAGCAGTTACCGAACAGGGGGCGGGGGCAATGAGCAGTTCTTC.

V is TRBV28 and J is TRBJ1-1, with a tentative D call TRBD1 (5 bases). CDR3 size: 13 residues. Trimming pared 5 bases from V and 9 bases from J, leaving 16 bases between. CDR1 and CDR2 (germline): MDHEN, SYDVKM. CDR3 sequence: CASSPSHRLKAFF. The CDR3 DNA reads as TGTGCCAGCAGTCCGTCCCACAGGCTGAAAGCTTTCTTT. The full variable domain, completed using reference TRBV28 and TRBJ1-1, is DVKVTQSSRYLVKRTGEKVFLECVQDMDHENMFWYRQDPGLGLRLIYFSYDVKMKEKGDIPEGYSVSREKKERFSLILESASTNQTSMYLCASSPSHRLKAFFGQGTRLTVV.

This sequence joins TRBV4-1 and TRBJ1-4; D gene uncertain. CDR3 length equals 16 residues. V dropped 8 bases and J dropped 3 bases, with 19 bases sitting between them. Germline CDR1 reads MGHRA; CDR2 reads YSYEKL. For the CDR3, the DNA is TGCGCCAGCTGCGGCACGGCGGGATGGTCTAATGAAAAACTGTTTTTT. Translated, it gives CASCGTAGWSNEKLFF.

The chain joins TRBV7-9 to TRBJ1-2; 8 positions agree with TRBD1. The CDR3 spans 16 residues. Unmatched junction bases numbered 12, after V lost 5 bases and J lost 4 bases. Looked up from germline, CDR1 is SEHNR and CDR2 is FQNEAQ (reference sequence). CDR3 coding DNA: TGTGCCAGCAGCGTTTCGGGACAGGTGTCCCCCTATGGCTACACCTTC. Translation gives CASSVSGQVSPYGYTF.

This clone occurred a few times. The genes are TRBV11-2 and TRBJ2-2; 7 positions match TRBD2. Germline trimming cut 2 bases from V and 5 bases from J; bases unmatched to any gene: 8. CDR1 SGHAT and CDR2 FQNNGV come from the germline V gene. CDR3 length equals 16 residues. Here the CDR3 DNA reads TGTGCCAGCAGCTTATTCGGGACTACCGATACCGGGGAGCTGTTTTTT. This sequence encodes CASSLFGTTDTGELFF.

CDR3: CASKPRGGAYNEQFF. The CDR3 DNA is TGTGCCAGCAAGCCTCGCGGGGGGGCTTACAATGAGCAGTTCTTC. This sequence joins TRBV6-5 and TRBJ2-1; the match to TRBD2 covers 9 bases. Germline V gene data show CDR1 as MNHEY and CDR2 as SVGAGI. There are 15 residues in the CDR3. V dropped 7 bases and J dropped 4; count of bases not matched to a gene: 8.

This clone has a single count. The chain carries TRBV7-2 and TRBJ2-7; D unclear. The CDR3 length is 12 residues. Trimming shortened V by 5 bases and J by 0 bases, and 5 bases separated the two germline ends. CDR1 and CDR2 (germline): SGHTA, FQGNSA. This CDR3 reads CASSASSYEQYF. The CDR3 coding sequence is TGTGCCAGCAGCGCGAGCTCCTACGAGCAGTACTTC.

The chain joins TRBV13 to TRBJ1-2, with 10 bases matching TRBD1. CDR1 is PRHDT, CDR2 FYEKMQ, per germline (reference sequence). With 5 bases clipped from V and 1 base from J, the junction kept 4 bases outside the gene matches. CDR3 length: 15 amino acids. CDR3 protein: CASSRQGAVNYGYTF. CDR3 DNA sequence: TGTGCCAGCAGCCGACAGGGGGCTGTTAACTATGGCTACACCTTC.